A single sample gave rise to the 31 T cell receptor beta chains below, sequenced in a study of blood T cell repertoires in COVID-19. Sequenced by immunoSEQ multiplex PCR; TCRdb stores in-frame clones only, minus some. The table has approximately 61,000 clones, 75% to 90% seen once. What was sequenced was peripheral blood. These receptors were collected from a human donor in a cohort sampled during active COVID-19.

This clone was seen only a few times. The J gene is TRBJ1-3, the V gene TRBV30; D call uncertain. The CDR3 runs 11 residues. The V end lost 0 bases, the J end lost 6 bases, and 3 bases lay between the germline ends. Germline V lookup: CDR1 GTSNPN, CDR2 SVGIG (reference sequence). CDR3 region: CAWSVQNTIYF. CDR3 DNA sequence: TGTGCCTGGAGTGTACAAAACACCATATATTTT.

This clone has a handful of counts. This rearrangement joins TRBV9 to TRBJ2-1; the D gene is possibly TRBD2 (6 bases). The CDR3 has 17 residues. Germline CDR1 is SGDLS and CDR2 is YYNGEE. The V end lost 4 bases, the J end lost 0 bases, and 17 bases lay between the germline ends. CDR3 in DNA: TGTGCCAGCAGCCCGCGGGACTCCCTGAACTCCTACAATGAGCAGTTCTTC. Translated, it gives CASSPRDSLNSYNEQFF.

The V gene is TRBV28, the J gene TRBJ2-2; D unclear. The CDR3 is 13 residues long. Germline V CDR1 and CDR2: MDHEN, SYDVKM. Trimming removed 4 bases at V and 0 bases at J, with 3 bases between. The CDR3: CASSYTNTGELFF. CDR3 sequence (DNA): TGTGCCAGCAGTTACACGAACACCGGGGAGCTGTTTTTT. Full variable domain (rest looked up from reference TRBV28 and TRBJ2-2): DVKVTQSSRYLVKRTGEKVFLECVQDMDHENMFWYRQDPGLGLRLIYFSYDVKMKEKGDIPEGYSVSREKKERFSLILESASTNQTSMYLCASSYTNTGELFFGEGSRLTVL.

V and J are TRBV28 and TRBJ1-2, with 7 bases lining up with TRBD1. Looked up from germline, CDR1 is MDHEN and CDR2 is SYDVKM. The V gene end was trimmed by 8 bases and the J gene end by 7 bases; junction bases not matched to a gene: 7. This CDR3 contains 12 residues. The CDR3 nucleotides are TGTGCCAGCCTGAACAGGGGTGGTGGCTACACCTTC. It specifies CASLNRGGGYTF.

The gene calls are TRBV4-1 and TRBJ1-1, with 7 bases identical to TRBD1. The J segment lost 2 bases and the V segment lost 4 bases, leaving 4 bases of the junction unmatched. The V gene's germline CDR1 is MGHRA and CDR2 YSYEKL. This CDR3 contains 14 residues. CDR3 sequence reads: CASSLQGVNTEAFF. CDR3 bases: TGCGCCAGCAGCCTTCAGGGGGTTAACACTGAAGCTTTCTTT.

The J gene is TRBJ2-2, the V gene TRBV7-9; D is possibly TRBD2 (7 bases). The ends were cut back, 4 bases at V and 6 bases at J, with 15 bases in the middle. This CDR3 region has 15 residues. CDR1 and CDR2 (germline): SEHNR, FQNEAQ (reference sequence). CDR3 residues: CASSYAGEGAGELFF. DNA of the CDR3: TGTGCCAGCAGCTACGCCGGGGAGGGGGCCGGGGAGCTGTTTTTT.

The chain carries TRBV7-2 and TRBJ2-2, with D uncertain. Germline V gene data show CDR1 as SGHTA and CDR2 as FQGNSA. V was cut by 4 bases and J by 4 bases, with 7 bases left in between. CDR3 size: 13 residues. CDR3 in amino acids: CASSWAATGELFF. The CDR3 region has the DNA TGTGCCAGCAGCTGGGCAGCCACCGGGGAGCTGTTTTTT.

The gene calls are TRBV10-3 and TRBJ2-7, with D tentatively TRBD1 (6 bases). Germline V lookup: CDR1 ENHRY, CDR2 SYGVKD. The CDR3 is made up of 14 amino acids. The V and J ends lost 8 bases and 0 bases respectively, with 14 bases between them. The CDR3 DNA reads as TGTGCCATCGGGAGTACAGGGTACTCCTACGAGCAGTACTTC. Translated: CAIGSTGYSYEQYF.

CDR3 coding DNA: TGTGCCAGCAGGGAACGAGGGAGCACTGAAGCTTTCTTT. The encoded protein is CASRERGSTEAFF. The chain is built from TRBV12-3 or TRBV12-4 and TRBJ1-1; no clear D. This CDR3 has 13 amino acids. The V end lost 6 bases, the J end lost 4 bases, and 12 bases lay between the germline ends.

The chain uses TRBV29-1 and TRBJ2-3; possible D gene TRBD2, 6 bases. Germline V CDR1 and CDR2: SQVTM, ANQGSEA. This CDR3 spans 13 amino acids. With 3 bases removed from V and 5 bases from J, the gap between germline ends came to 12 bases. The CDR3 region has the DNA TGCAGCGTTGAGGGGGGAAGTGAAGATACGCAGTATTTT. It translates to CSVEGGSEDTQYF.

The rearrangement uses TRBV11-1 and TRBJ2-5; D unresolved. V was trimmed by 5 bases and J by 2 bases, leaving 9 bases between them. Germline values: CDR1 SGHAT, CDR2 FQDESV (reference sequence). This CDR3 comprises 13 residues. In DNA form, the CDR3 reads TGTGCCAGCAGCCCAAGCCTTCAAGAGACCCAGTACTTC. This codes for CASSPSLQETQYF.

Relative to its sample, this clone is medium-sized. The chain couples TRBV27 to TRBJ2-5; 7 bases align to TRBD1. CDR1 is MNHEY and CDR2 is SMNVEV in the germline V gene (reference sequence). The CDR3 extends over 15 amino acids. Germline trimming cut 6 bases from V and 5 bases from J; bases unmatched to any gene: 12. CDR3 region: CASSPTGMLEETQYF. As DNA, the CDR3 is TGTGCCAGCAGCCCGACAGGGATGCTAGAGGAGACCCAGTACTTC.

This clone was seen only once. The chain has TRBV18 and TRBJ2-1, with TRBD2 matching over 10 bases. The CDR3 has 16 amino acids. From germline, CDR1 is KGHSH and CDR2 LQKENI. The V and J ends lost 1 base and 7 bases, in that order; junction bases with no gene match: 7. The CDR3 DNA follows: TGTGCCAGCTCACCACAACTAGCGGGGTCTCGGAATGAGCAGTTCTTC. Its translation: CASSPQLAGSRNEQFF.

The chain recombines TRBV7-2 with TRBJ2-1, with D perhaps TRBD2 (6 bases). CDR1 is SGHTA, CDR2 FQGNSA, per germline. The CDR3 extends over 16 amino acids. V shed 3 bases and J shed 7 bases, with 19 bases lying between them. CDR3 amino acids: CASSFRWREKGNEQFF. CDR3 nucleotide sequence: TGTGCCAGCAGCTTCCGGTGGCGGGAAAAGGGGAATGAGCAGTTCTTC.

This clone was detected a few times. The V and J genes are TRBV5-4 and TRBJ1-1; D is uncertain. Trimming took 4 bases from V and 1 from J, leaving 14 bases between them. Germline V gene data show CDR1 as SGHNT and CDR2 as YYREEE (reference sequence). The CDR3 has 15 amino acids. In DNA, the CDR3 is TGTGCCAGCAGCGCCCCCCGCACAGCGAACACTGAAGCTTTCTTT. It specifies CASSAPRTANTEAFF.

The chain combines TRBV18 with TRBJ1-2, with a possible D match to TRBD1 (5 bases). Germline-derived CDR1 and CDR2 are KGHSH and LQKENI. Trimming removed 2 bases at V and 2 bases at J, with 6 bases between. The length of the CDR3 is 13 residues. CDR3 in amino acids: CASSPSGNYGYTF. CDR3 bases: TGTGCCAGCTCACCATCAGGGAACTATGGCTACACCTTC.

This clone was found a few times. The chain has TRBV21-1 and TRBJ2-1; the table calls TRBD1, which could not be checked here. TRBV21-1 counts as a pseudogene. This CDR3 has 14 residues. The DNA for the CDR3 is TGTGCCAGCAGACAGGGCCAGTCCTACAATGAGCAGTTCTTC. Translation gives CASRQGQSYNEQFF.

This clone was counted a single time. In DNA, the CDR3 is TGTGCCAGTAGTATATTCCGCGGGAGGCTTCCGGGCTCCTACAATGAGCAGTTCTTC. This encodes CASSIFRGRLPGSYNEQFF. The chain recombines TRBV19 with TRBJ2-1, with 8 bases lining up with TRBD2. V lost 2 bases to trimming and J lost 0 bases; unmatched junction nucleotides: 12. The germline gives CDR1 LNHDA, CDR2 SQIVND (reference sequence). The CDR3 is 19 residues long.

The CDR3 nucleotides read TGCGCCAGCCAATCACTAGCGGGATCCTACAATGAGCAGTTCTTC. It translates to CASQSLAGSYNEQFF. The chain links TRBV5-1 to TRBJ2-1; TRBD2 aligns across 10 bases. CDR1 and CDR2 from the germline V gene are SGHRS and YFSETQ. The length of the CDR3 is 15 residues. J was trimmed by 1 base and V by 7 bases; bases with no gene match: 5.

This clone appeared once. The chain joins TRBV19 to TRBJ1-3; TRBD1 is a possible D gene (6 bases). Trimming took off 3 bases at V and 2 bases at J, with 14 bases between the two ends. CDR3 length: 16 residues. Germline V lookup: CDR1 LNHDA, CDR2 SQIVND (reference sequence). In DNA form, the CDR3 reads TGTGCCAGTAGTATGTTCGGGACACTTGCTGGAAACACCATATATTTT. Protein sequence: CASSMFGTLAGNTIYF.

The chain carries TRBV15 and TRBJ2-3; 12 positions agree with TRBD2. The CDR3 contains 15 residues. The germline gives CDR1 LNHNV, CDR2 YYDKDF (reference sequence). J was trimmed by 3 bases and V by 3 bases; bases with no gene match: 1. Here the CDR3 DNA reads TGTGCCACCAGCAGGGGACTAGCGGGTACAGATACGCAGTATTTT. Translating it yields CATSRGLAGTDTQYF.

The chain is built from TRBV7-6 and TRBJ2-7; 10 nucleotides line up with TRBD2. The germline gives CDR1 SGHVS, CDR2 FNYEAQ. The CDR3 contains 17 residues. V lost 2 bases, J lost 2 bases, and 9 bases stayed unmatched. The CDR3 DNA is TGTGCCAGCAGCTTAATCGCCGGGACTAGCGCGGCCTACGAGCAGTACTTC. This sequence encodes CASSLIAGTSAAYEQYF.

The rearrangement links TRBV3-1 (or the pseudogene TRBV3-2) to TRBJ1-1; the match to TRBD1 covers 8 bases. In germline, CDR1 is LGHDT, CDR2 YNNKEL (reference sequence). CDR3 size: 15 residues. J was trimmed by 4 bases and V by 1 base; bases with no gene match: 5. The CDR3 DNA reads TGTGCCAGCAGCCAAGTCATTCAGGGGGCCACTGAAGCTTTCTTT. Translating it yields CASSQVIQGATEAFF.

Only one count was recorded for this clone. The chain carries TRBV7-9 and TRBJ1-2, with unresolved D. The germline V and J ends were trimmed by 6 bases and 5 bases, with 7 bases remaining between them. CDR3 length: 11 amino acids. Germline-derived CDR1 and CDR2 are SEHNR and FQNEAQ (reference sequence). The CDR3, as DNA: TGTGCCAGCAGGATCGGGTATGGCTACACCTTC. Translating gives CASRIGYGYTF.

The rearrangement links TRBV9 to TRBJ1-1, with 7 bases fitting TRBD1. The germline V gene encodes CDR1 SGDLS and CDR2 YYNGEE. This CDR3 has 17 residues. Losses at the gene ends were 0 bases for V and 5 bases for J; bases not matched to a gene: 13. CDR3 region: CASSVDGTVQFQTEAFF. Written as DNA, the CDR3 is TGTGCCAGCAGCGTAGACGGGACAGTTCAATTCCAGACTGAAGCTTTCTTT. Full variable domain (outside the CDR3, taken from reference TRBV9 and TRBJ1-1): DSGVTQTPKHLITATGQRVTLRCSPRSGDLSVYWYQQSLDQGLQFLIQYYNGEERAKGNILERFSAQQFPDLHSELNLSSLELGDSALYFCASSVDGTVQFQTEAFFGQGTRLTVV.

The rearrangement joins TRBV5-1 to TRBJ2-7, with D possibly being TRBD2 (5 bases). The length of the CDR3 is 15 residues. The V gene's germline CDR1 is SGHRS and CDR2 YFSETQ. Trimming took off 0 bases at V and 7 bases at J, with 17 bases between the two ends. The DNA for the CDR3 is TGCGCCAGCAGCTTGGGGGTAGCGCTAAACGGGGAGCAGTACTTC. Encoded protein: CASSLGVALNGEQYF.

This chain joins TRBV7-8 and TRBJ2-4; TRBD1 matches at 7 bases. Germline CDR1 and CDR2: SGHVS and FQNEAQ. This CDR3 has 17 residues. The junction had 9 bases not matched to a gene; V was cut back by 0 bases and J by 4 bases. CDR3 nucleotide sequence: TGTGCCAGCAGCTTAGCGTTTTCGACAGGGCGGAAAAACATTCAGTACTTC. This codes for CASSLAFSTGRKNIQYF.

This clone was recorded only once. The chain combines TRBV7-7 with TRBJ2-5, with D possibly being TRBD1 (5 bases). The germline V gene encodes CDR1 SSHAT and CDR2 FNYEAQ (reference sequence). The CDR3 spans 12 residues. V lost 6 bases, J lost 4 bases, and 9 bases lay in between. The CDR3 bases are TGTGCCAGCAGTCAGGGCAGAGAGACCCAGTACTTC. It encodes CASSQGRETQYF. Supplemented by reference TRBV7-7 and TRBJ2-5, the full variable domain reads GAGVSQSPRYKVTKRGQDVTLRCDPISSHATLYWYQQALGQGPEFLTYFNYEAQPDKSGLPSDRFSAERPEGSISTLTIQRTEQRDSAMYRCASSQGRETQYFGPGTRLLVL.

V gene TRBV19 combines with J gene TRBJ1-3, with D possibly matching TRBD1 (5 bases). The germline gives CDR1 LNHDA, CDR2 SQIVND (reference sequence). Trimming removed 1 base at V and 2 bases at J, with 6 bases between. The CDR3 has 14 residues. The DNA of the CDR3 is TGTGCCAGTAGTATAGCAGGGACTGGAAACACCATATATTTT. It encodes CASSIAGTGNTIYF.

This clone has just one count. The V gene is TRBV10-3, the J gene TRBJ1-5, with D maybe TRBD1 (5 bases). V was cut by 1 base and J by 2 bases, with 9 bases left in between. The CDR3 spans 15 residues. Germline loops: CDR1 ENHRY, CDR2 SYGVKD. The CDR3 spells CAISEWGVGNQPQHF. The CDR3 DNA is TGTGCCATCAGTGAGTGGGGGGTCGGCAATCAGCCCCAGCATTTT.

The chain uses TRBV5-1 and TRBJ2-7; 7 bases align to TRBD2. Germline loops: CDR1 SGHRS, CDR2 YFSETQ. V shed 4 bases, J shed 6 bases, and the junction held 7 bases outside the gene matches. This CDR3 has 13 residues. CDR3 amino acids: CASSPIWGGEQYF. For the CDR3, the DNA is TGCGCCAGCAGCCCTATATGGGGGGGCGAGCAGTACTTC. The whole variable domain, filled in from reference TRBV5-1 and TRBJ2-7, reads KAGVTQTPRYLIKTRGQQVTLSCSPISGHRSVSWYQQTPGQGLQFLFEYFSETQRNKGNFPGRFSGRQFSNSRSEMNVSTLELGDSALYLCASSPIWGGEQYFGPGTRLTVT.